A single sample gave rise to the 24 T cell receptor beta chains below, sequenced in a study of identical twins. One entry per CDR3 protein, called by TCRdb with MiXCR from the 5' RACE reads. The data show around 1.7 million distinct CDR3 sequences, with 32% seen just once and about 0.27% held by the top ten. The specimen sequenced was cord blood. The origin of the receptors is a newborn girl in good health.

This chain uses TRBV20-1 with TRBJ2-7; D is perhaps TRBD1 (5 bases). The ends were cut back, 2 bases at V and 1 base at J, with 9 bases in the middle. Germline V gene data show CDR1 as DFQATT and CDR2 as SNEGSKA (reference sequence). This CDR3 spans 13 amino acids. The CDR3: CSARPRASYEQYF. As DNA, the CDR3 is TGCAGTGCTAGACCCAGGGCGTCCTACGAGCAGTACTTC.

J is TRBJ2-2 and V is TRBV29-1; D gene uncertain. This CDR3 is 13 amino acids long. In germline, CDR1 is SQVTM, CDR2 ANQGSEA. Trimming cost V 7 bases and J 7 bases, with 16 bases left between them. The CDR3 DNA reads TGCAGCGGTTCCCTCACCACGGGCGGGGAGCTGTTTTTT. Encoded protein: CSGSLTTGGELFF.

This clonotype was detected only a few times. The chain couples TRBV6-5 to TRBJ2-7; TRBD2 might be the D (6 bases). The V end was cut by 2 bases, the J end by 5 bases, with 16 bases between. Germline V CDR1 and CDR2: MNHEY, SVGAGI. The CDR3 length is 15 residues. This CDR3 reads CASSYGTGEVHEQYF. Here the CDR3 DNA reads TGTGCCAGCAGTTACGGGACTGGCGAGGTTCACGAGCAGTACTTC.

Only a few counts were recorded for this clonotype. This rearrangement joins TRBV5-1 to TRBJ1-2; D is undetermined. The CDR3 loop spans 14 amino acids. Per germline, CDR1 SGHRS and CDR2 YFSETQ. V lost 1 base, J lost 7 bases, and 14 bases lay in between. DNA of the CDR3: TGCGCCAGCAGCTTGAGCAGCCCTCTCGTTGGCTACACCTTC. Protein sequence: CASSLSSPLVGYTF. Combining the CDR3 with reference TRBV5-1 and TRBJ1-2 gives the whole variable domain KAGVTQTPRYLIKTRGQQVTLSCSPISGHRSVSWYQQTPGQGLQFLFEYFSETQRNKGNFPGRFSGRQFSNSRSEMNVSTLELGDSALYLCASSLSSPLVGYTFGSGTRLTVV.

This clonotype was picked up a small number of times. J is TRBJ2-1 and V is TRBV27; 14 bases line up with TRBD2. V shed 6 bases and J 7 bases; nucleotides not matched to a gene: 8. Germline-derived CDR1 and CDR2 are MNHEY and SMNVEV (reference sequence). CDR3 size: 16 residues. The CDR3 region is CASSPGTSGGPNEQFF. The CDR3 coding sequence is TGTGCCAGCAGCCCCGGGACTAGCGGGGGCCCTAATGAGCAGTTCTTC.

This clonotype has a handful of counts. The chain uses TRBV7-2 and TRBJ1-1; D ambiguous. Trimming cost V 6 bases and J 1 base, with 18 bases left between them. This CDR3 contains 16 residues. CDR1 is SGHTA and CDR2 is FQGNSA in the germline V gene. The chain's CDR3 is CASRQVGRRPNTEAFF. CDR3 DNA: TGTGCCAGCAGACAAGTAGGGCGTCGGCCGAACACTGAAGCTTTCTTT. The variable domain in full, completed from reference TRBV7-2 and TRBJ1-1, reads GAGVSQSPSNKVTEKGKDVELRCDPISGHTALYWYRQSLGQGLEFLIYFQGNSAPDKSGLPSDRFSAERTGGSVSTLTIQRTQQEDSAVYLCASRQVGRRPNTEAFFGQGTRLTVV.

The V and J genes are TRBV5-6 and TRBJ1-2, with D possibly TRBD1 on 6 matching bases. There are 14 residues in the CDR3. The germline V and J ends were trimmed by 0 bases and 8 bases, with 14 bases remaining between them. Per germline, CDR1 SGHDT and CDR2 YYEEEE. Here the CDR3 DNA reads TGTGCCAGCAGCTTGGCCATCGGGGGCAGGGGCTACACCTTC. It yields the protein CASSLAIGGRGYTF.

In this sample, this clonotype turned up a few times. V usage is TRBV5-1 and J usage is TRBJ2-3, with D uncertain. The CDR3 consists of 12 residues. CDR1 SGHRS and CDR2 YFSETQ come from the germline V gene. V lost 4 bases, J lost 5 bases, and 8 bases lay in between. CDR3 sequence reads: CASSKGVDTQYF. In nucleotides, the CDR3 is TGCGCCAGCAGCAAGGGTGTAGATACGCAGTATTTT.

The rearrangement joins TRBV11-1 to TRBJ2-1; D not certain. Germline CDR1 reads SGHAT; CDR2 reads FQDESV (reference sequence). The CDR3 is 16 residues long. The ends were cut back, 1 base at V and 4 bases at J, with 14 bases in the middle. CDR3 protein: CASSLGTHGVYNEQFF. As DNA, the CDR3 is TGTGCCAGCAGCTTAGGGACGCATGGGGTTTACAATGAGCAGTTCTTC. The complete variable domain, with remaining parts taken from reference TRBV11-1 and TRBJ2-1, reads EAEVAQSPRYKITEKSQAVAFWCDPISGHATLYWYRQILGQGPELLVQFQDESVVDDSQLPKDRFSAERLKGVDSTLKIQPAELGDSAMYLCASSLGTHGVYNEQFFGPGTRLTVL.

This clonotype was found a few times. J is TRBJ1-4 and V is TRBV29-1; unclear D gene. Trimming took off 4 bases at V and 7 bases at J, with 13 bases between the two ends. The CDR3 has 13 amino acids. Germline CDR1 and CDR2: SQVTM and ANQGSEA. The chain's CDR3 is CSVGRTSGEKLFF. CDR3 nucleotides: TGCAGCGTTGGTAGGACTAGTGGTGAAAAACTGTTTTTT.

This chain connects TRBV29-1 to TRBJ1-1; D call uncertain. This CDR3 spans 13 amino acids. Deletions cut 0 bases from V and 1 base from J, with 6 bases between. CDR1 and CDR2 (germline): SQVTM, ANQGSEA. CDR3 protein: CSVEDPGNTEAFF. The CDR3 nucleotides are TGCAGCGTTGAAGATCCAGGGAACACTGAAGCTTTCTTT.

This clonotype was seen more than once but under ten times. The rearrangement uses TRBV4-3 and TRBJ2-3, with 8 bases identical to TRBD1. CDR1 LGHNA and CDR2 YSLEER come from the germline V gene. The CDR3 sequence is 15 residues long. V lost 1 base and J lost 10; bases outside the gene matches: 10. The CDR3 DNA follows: TGCGCCAGCAGCCAAGTCGGGGGACAGGTCGCAGCGCAGTATTTT. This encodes CASSQVGGQVAAQYF.

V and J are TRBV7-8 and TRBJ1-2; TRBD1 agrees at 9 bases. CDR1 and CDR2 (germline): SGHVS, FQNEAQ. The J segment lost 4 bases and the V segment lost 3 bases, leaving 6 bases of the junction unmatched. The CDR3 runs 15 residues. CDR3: CASSLDRGSSYGYTF. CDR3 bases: TGTGCCAGCAGCTTGGACAGGGGATCCAGCTATGGCTACACCTTC.

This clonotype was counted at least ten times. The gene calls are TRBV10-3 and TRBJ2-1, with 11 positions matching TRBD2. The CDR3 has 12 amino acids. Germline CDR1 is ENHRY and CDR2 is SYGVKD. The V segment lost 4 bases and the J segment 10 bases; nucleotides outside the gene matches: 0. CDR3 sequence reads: CAISGTSGEQFF. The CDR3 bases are TGTGCCATCAGTGGGACTAGCGGGGAGCAGTTCTTC.

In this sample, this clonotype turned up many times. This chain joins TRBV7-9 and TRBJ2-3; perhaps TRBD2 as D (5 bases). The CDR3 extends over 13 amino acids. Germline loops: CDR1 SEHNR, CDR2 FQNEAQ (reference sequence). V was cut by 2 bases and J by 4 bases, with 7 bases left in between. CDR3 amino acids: CASSLKGADTQYF. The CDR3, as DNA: TGTGCCAGCAGCTTAAAGGGAGCAGATACGCAGTATTTT. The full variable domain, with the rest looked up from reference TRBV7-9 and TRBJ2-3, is DTGVSQNPRHKITKRGQNVTFRCDPISEHNRLYWYRQTLGQGPEFLTYFQNEAQLEKSRLLSDRFSAERPKGSFSTLEIQRTEQGDSAMYLCASSLKGADTQYFGPGTRLTVL.

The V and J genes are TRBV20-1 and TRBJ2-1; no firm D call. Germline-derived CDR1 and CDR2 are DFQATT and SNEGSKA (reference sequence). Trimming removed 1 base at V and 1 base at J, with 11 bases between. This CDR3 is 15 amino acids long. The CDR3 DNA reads TGCAGTGCTAGAGCCGCCACCCAATCCTACAATGAGCAGTTCTTC. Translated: CSARAATQSYNEQFF.

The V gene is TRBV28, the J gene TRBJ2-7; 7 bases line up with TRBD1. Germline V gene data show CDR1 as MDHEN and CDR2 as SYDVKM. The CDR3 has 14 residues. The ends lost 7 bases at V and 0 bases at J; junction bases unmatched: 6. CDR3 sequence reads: CASTSGTASYEQYF. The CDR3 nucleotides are TGTGCCAGCACCTCCGGGACAGCCTCCTACGAGCAGTACTTC.

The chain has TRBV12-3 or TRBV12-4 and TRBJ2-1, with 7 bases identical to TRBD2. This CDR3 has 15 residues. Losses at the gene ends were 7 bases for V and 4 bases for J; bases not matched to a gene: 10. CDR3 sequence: CASNDRAGRYNEQFF. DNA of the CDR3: TGTGCCAGCAACGATCGAGCGGGGAGGTACAATGAGCAGTTCTTC.

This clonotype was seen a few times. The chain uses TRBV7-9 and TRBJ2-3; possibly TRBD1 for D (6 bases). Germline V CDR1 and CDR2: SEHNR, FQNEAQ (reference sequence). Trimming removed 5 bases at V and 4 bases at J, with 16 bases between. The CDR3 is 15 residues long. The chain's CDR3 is CASSQTHRASDTQYF. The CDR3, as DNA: TGTGCCAGCAGCCAAACCCACAGGGCCTCAGATACGCAGTATTTT.

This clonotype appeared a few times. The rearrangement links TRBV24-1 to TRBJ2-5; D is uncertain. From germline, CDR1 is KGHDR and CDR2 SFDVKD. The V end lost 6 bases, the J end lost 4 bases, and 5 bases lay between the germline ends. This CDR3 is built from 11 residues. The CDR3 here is CATSPLETQYF. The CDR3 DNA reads TGTGCCACCAGTCCACTAGAGACCCAGTACTTC.

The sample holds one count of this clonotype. CDR3 sequence (DNA): TGTGCCAGCAGCTTAAGGGTACTGGGGATGGGGATGGTCTACGAGCAGTACTTC. This encodes CASSLRVLGMGMVYEQYF. The chain is built from TRBV7-2 and TRBJ2-7; no clear D. The germline V gene has CDR1 SGHTA and CDR2 FQGNSA. The CDR3 contains 18 residues. Trimming removed 2 bases from V and 3 bases from J, with 23 bases in between.

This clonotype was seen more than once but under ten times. The CDR3 DNA reads TGTGCCAGCAGCGTCGGCGGGGGGGCCTCCAACTCCTACGAGCAGTACTTC. Residues: CASSVGGGASNSYEQYF. V usage is TRBV9 and J usage is TRBJ2-7; 9 bases are shared with TRBD2. The CDR3 is made up of 17 amino acids. In germline, CDR1 is SGDLS, CDR2 YYNGEE. V lost 2 bases, J lost 0 bases, and 9 bases stayed unmatched.

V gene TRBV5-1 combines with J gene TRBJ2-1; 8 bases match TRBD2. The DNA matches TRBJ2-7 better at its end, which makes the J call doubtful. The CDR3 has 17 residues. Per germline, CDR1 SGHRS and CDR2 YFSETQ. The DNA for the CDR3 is TGCGCCAGCAGTTACTTTTCCGGGACTAGATGGGACAATGAGCAGTACTTC. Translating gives CASSYFSGTRWDNEQYF.

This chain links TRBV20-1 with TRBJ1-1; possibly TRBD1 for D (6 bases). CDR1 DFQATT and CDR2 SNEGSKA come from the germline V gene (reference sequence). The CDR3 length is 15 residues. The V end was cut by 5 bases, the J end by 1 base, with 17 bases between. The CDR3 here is CSAQGGGRRNTEAFF. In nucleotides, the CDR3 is TGCAGTGCTCAAGGAGGGGGGAGACGGAACACTGAAGCTTTCTTT.